The clone carrying this TCR beta chain was counted only a few times. What it binds is unknown. In each case, RNA was isolated and then reverse transcribed into cDNA as the sequencing template. Using immunoSEQ multiplex PCR, the repertoire was profiled, and TCRdb retains in-frame clones only, with some absent. The table shows 40,000 to 50,000 clones, with 55% to 75% occurring only once. The treatment: oral pan-JAK inhibitor, 5-10 mg twice daily. Specimens obtained from alopecia areata patients comprised lesional scalp punch biopsies and peripheral blood. PBMCs were stained for CD3, CD4 and CD8, and CD4+ and CD8+ T cells were sorted. This sample is part of a study of CD8+ T cells in alopecia areata. Trimming cost V 6 bases and J 1 base; bases outside gene matches: 8. The CDR3 consists of 15 residues. Germline V lookup: CDR1 MGHDK, CDR2 SYGVNS. Study-level findings and limits: Especially in alopecia totalis/universalis, lesional scalp showed greater clonality than normal scalp did.

The TCR comes from a human donor with alopecia areata. The V and J genes are TRBV25-1 and TRBJ1-2, with 7 bases identical to TRBD1. The specimen comprised CD8+ T cells sorted from blood, sampled at week 4, from a patient treated with tofacitinib. In nucleotides, the CDR3 is TGTGCCAGCAGGGGATATTACAGGGGTAACTATGGCTACACCTTC. Protein product: CASRGYYRGNYGYTF.